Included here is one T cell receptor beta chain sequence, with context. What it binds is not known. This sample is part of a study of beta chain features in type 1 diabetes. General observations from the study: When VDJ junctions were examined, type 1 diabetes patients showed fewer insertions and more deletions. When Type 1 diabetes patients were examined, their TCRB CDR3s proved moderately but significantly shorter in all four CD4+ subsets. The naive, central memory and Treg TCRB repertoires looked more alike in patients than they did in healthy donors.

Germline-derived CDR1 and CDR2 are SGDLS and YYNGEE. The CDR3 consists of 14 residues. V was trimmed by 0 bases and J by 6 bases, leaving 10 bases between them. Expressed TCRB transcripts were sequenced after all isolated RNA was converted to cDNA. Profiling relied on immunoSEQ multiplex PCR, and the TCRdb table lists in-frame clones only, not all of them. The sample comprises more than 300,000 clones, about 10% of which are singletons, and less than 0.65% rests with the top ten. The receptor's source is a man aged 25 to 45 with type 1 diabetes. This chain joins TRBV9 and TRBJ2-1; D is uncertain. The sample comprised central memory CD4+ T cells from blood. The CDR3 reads CASSVEWTSNEQFF. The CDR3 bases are TGTGCCAGCAGCGTAGAGTGGACCAGCAATGAGCAGTTCTTC.